The present T cell receptor beta chain was sequenced within a study of blood T cell repertoires in COVID-19 (dated by TCRdb to between 2020 and 2021). About the full investigation: Samples covering the acute and convalescent phases of COVID-19 were provided by collaborators in the United States, Italy and Spain. The material from the prospective study consisted of cDNA or gDNA derived from T cells, B-cell-depleted T cells, or PBMCs. Subjects who had been exposed to COVID-19, were actively infected with it, or had recovered from it provided the deeply sampled blood TCRbeta repertoires that made up the dataset. A freely available public database, intended as a resource for researchers studying the immune response to SARS-CoV-2, is where the repertoires were released. Samples were obtained from the ongoing ImmuneRACE study (first 160 participants) and from about 1,300 subjects provided by 6 global collaborators. Nearly every sample came with metadata listing a de-identified subject ID, COVID-19 status, age in years and sex. HLA class I and class II types, where available, came from metadata supplied by the sample provider rather than from assay-based typing. Beyond this particular receptor, the publication reports: The amount of clinical and demographic metadata varied by source and participant and was provided uncurated.

This clone was seen once. This receptor's antigen is unknown. Base qualities were left out, and no much larger clone turns up one base away. The CDR3 covers 14 residues, taking in both the cysteine and the phenylalanine. Only the CDR3 portion is preserved as DNA: 42 bases, with reading frame beginning at the first base. V is pruned by 8 bases and J by 6 bases, leaving 12 bases of the junction without a gene match. CDR1 and CDR2 were assigned from the germline V gene as SNHLY and FYNNEI. Whole blood was collected in K2EDTA tubes by collaborating institutions according to the institutions' own protocols. For TCRbeta analysis, collaborator samples were shipped as frozen whole blood, as isolated PBMCs, or as DNA extracted from either sample type. TCRbeta CDR3 regions were amplified from genomic DNA by means of the immunoSEQ Assay, a bias-controlled multiplex PCR. The paper's data handling went like this. Nucleated cell counts per sample were estimated from amplification of reference gene primers within the assay. To quantify the absolute abundance of each unique TCRbeta CDR3 rearrangement, sequence reads were collapsed and filtered. For each sample, productive Simpson clonality was calculated as the square root of Simpson's diversity index across productive rearrangements. As stored in TCRdb, this immuneACCESS dataset retains in-frame rearrangements with V and J assigned. A fraction of the clones does not appear; measured against another copy, unresolved V genes explain less than half of the discrepancy, and the remainder lacks a known reason. The V and J calls and clone size are taken from that table; D and trimming were inferred from the DNA. Within this sample are over 100,000 clones, with approximately 80% of them counted one time only. 0.7% to 0.85% of the sample is held by the ten biggest clonotypes.

The sequenced sample was peripheral blood. The chain was built from TRBV2 and TRBJ2-7; 8 central bases correspond to TRBD2. The sequence derives from a woman between 70 and 85 years old with acute or convalescent COVID-19. CDR3 sequence: CASLEREGLGEQYF. The nucleotides are TGTGCCAGCCTCGAACGGGAGGGCCTAGGCGAGCAGTACTTC.